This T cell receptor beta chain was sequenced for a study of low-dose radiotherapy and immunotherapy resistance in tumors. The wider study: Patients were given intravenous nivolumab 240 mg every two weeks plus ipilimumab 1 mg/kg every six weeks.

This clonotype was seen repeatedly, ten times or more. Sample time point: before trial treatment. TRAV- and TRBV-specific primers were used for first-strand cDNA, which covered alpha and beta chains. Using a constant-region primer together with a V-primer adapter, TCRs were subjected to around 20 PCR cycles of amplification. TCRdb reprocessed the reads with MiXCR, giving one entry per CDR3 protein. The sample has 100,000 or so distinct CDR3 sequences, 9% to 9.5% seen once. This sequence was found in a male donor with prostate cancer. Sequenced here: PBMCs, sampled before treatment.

DNA for the CDR3: TGCGCCAGCAGCCAAGACCCCCAGACAGATAGCAATCAGCCCCAGCATTTT. Its protein is CASSQDPQTDSNQPQHF. The rearrangement uses TRBV4-3 and TRBJ1-5; tentative D call: TRBD1 (5 bases). The germline V and J ends were trimmed by 0 bases and 0 bases, with 12 bases remaining between them. CDR1 and CDR2 (germline): LGHNA, YSLEER. The CDR3 extends over 17 amino acids.